The rows below give T cell receptor beta chains drawn from one sample of a study of T-cell memory formation after mild COVID-19. TCRdb analysed the 5' RACE reads with MiXCR anew, one entry per CDR3 protein. Of roughly 80,000 distinct CDR3 sequences in the sample, 11% to 15% are singletons; the top ten hold 31%. The specimen sequenced was PBMCs or a T cell subset sorted from them (not recorded which). The receptors were gathered from an adult woman who had mild COVID-19 (a few samples of this study predate the infection). Cell type and time point are not known. The CDR3 runs from the conserved cysteine through the conserved F or W. Each record gives: D gene, V gene, clone size, CDR3 length, J gene, CDR3 DNA, CDR3 protein. D genes are given only for firm matches. Not every row has a clone size; where given, it reads once, few, many or a size class.

d_call: -; v_call: TRBV11-3; clone_size: -; cdr3_length: 15; j_call: TRBJ2-3; cdr3_nt: TGTGCCAGCAGCCAAGGGAGTTTTAGCACAGATACGCAGTATTTT; cdr3_aa: CASSQGSFSTDTQYF
d_call: TRBD1; v_call: TRBV29-1; clone_size: -; cdr3_length: 15; j_call: TRBJ2-1; cdr3_nt: TGCAGCGTTGTCGCAGGGGGCATCGTGGGCAATGAGCAGTTCTTC; cdr3_aa: CSVVAGGIVGNEQFF
d_call: -; v_call: TRBV2; clone_size: few; cdr3_length: 15; j_call: TRBJ1-1; cdr3_nt: TGTGCCAGCTTGGGATATACAGGTCCGGGTACTGAAGCTTTCTTT; cdr3_aa: CASLGYTGPGTEAFF
d_call: TRBD2; v_call: TRBV7-8; clone_size: -; cdr3_length: 17; j_call: TRBJ2-1; cdr3_nt: TGTGCCAGCAGCGACCCGGGACTAGCGGACTCCTACAATGAGCAGTTCTTC; cdr3_aa: CASSDPGLADSYNEQFF
d_call: TRBD1; v_call: TRBV12-3/TRBV12-4; clone_size: many; cdr3_length: 15; j_call: TRBJ1-4; cdr3_nt: TGTGCCAGCAGATCTGGACAGGCAGCAAGGGAAAAACTGTTTTTT; cdr3_aa: CASRSGQAAREKLFF
d_call: -; v_call: TRBV15; clone_size: few; cdr3_length: 14; j_call: TRBJ1-4; cdr3_nt: TGTGCCACCAGCAGAGGACTCGGGGATGAAAAACTGTTTTTT; cdr3_aa: CATSRGLGDEKLFF
d_call: -; v_call: TRBV29-1; clone_size: -; cdr3_length: 16; j_call: TRBJ1-6; cdr3_nt: TGCAGCGTTGCTAAACCCGGGTCTCGGGGTAATTCACCCCTCCACTTT; cdr3_aa: CSVAKPGSRGNSPLHF
d_call: -; v_call: TRBV7-9; clone_size: once; cdr3_length: 17; j_call: TRBJ2-1; cdr3_nt: TGTGCCAGCAGCCCCGGTGGCTTCGGATCAGCGTACAATGAGCAGTTCTTC; cdr3_aa: CASSPGGFGSAYNEQFF
d_call: TRBD2; v_call: TRBV3-1; clone_size: few; cdr3_length: 18; j_call: TRBJ2-3; cdr3_nt: TGTGCCAGCAGCCAAGATGGGGGCGGGGGGCCCCTCACAGATACGCAGTATTTT; cdr3_aa: CASSQDGGGGPLTDTQYF
d_call: -; v_call: TRBV12-3/TRBV12-4; clone_size: -; cdr3_length: 16; j_call: TRBJ2-1; cdr3_nt: TGTGCCAGCCCCAAAGGGGGGTTTATTGGGTTCAATGAGCAGTTCTTC; cdr3_aa: CASPKGGFIGFNEQFF
d_call: TRBD1; v_call: TRBV27; clone_size: few; cdr3_length: 14; j_call: TRBJ1-5; cdr3_nt: TGTGCCAGCAGTTCCACAGGGGGGGGTCAGCCCCAGCATTTT; cdr3_aa: CASSSTGGGQPQHF
d_call: TRBD2; v_call: TRBV7-2; clone_size: few; cdr3_length: 17; j_call: TRBJ2-5; cdr3_nt: TGTGCCAGCAGCGTACGACTAGCGGGGGCTTTCCAAGAGACCCAGTACTTC; cdr3_aa: CASSVRLAGAFQETQYF
d_call: TRBD1; v_call: TRBV7-9; clone_size: few; cdr3_length: 16; j_call: TRBJ2-7; cdr3_nt: TGTGCCAGCAGCTTAGGGGGACAGGGAGGAGGCGACGAGCAGTACTTC; cdr3_aa: CASSLGGQGGGDEQYF
d_call: -; v_call: TRBV7-6; clone_size: -; cdr3_length: 14; j_call: TRBJ1-3; cdr3_nt: TGTGCCAGCAGCTTATCGATTTCTGGAAACACCATATATTTT; cdr3_aa: CASSLSISGNTIYF
d_call: -; v_call: TRBV25-1; clone_size: few; cdr3_length: 16; j_call: TRBJ2-7; cdr3_nt: TGTGCCAGCAGTGAGGACTCCGGGTCTTACTCCTACGAGCAGTACTTC; cdr3_aa: CASSEDSGSYSYEQYF
d_call: -; v_call: TRBV27; clone_size: few; cdr3_length: 13; j_call: TRBJ2-1; cdr3_nt: TGTGCCAGCAGTGTGGACAGATACAATGAGCAGTTCTTC; cdr3_aa: CASSVDRYNEQFF
d_call: -; v_call: TRBV20-1; clone_size: -; cdr3_length: 17; j_call: TRBJ1-1; cdr3_nt: TGCAGTGCTAGAGACCTAGGGGGGAGCCAGATGAACACTGAAGCTTTCTTT; cdr3_aa: CSARDLGGSQMNTEAFF
d_call: -; v_call: TRBV18; clone_size: -; cdr3_length: 13; j_call: TRBJ2-7; cdr3_nt: TGTGCCAGCTCACCTTCTCACAGCTACGAGCAGTACTTC; cdr3_aa: CASSPSHSYEQYF
d_call: -; v_call: TRBV20-1; clone_size: few; cdr3_length: 13; j_call: TRBJ2-1; cdr3_nt: TGCAGTGCTGTTCAGGCGGAGTACAATGAGCAGTTCTTC; cdr3_aa: CSAVQAEYNEQFF
d_call: -; v_call: TRBV4-2; clone_size: -; cdr3_length: 15; j_call: TRBJ2-3; cdr3_nt: TGTGCCAGCAGCCAATGGGACCCCTACACAGATACGCAGTATTTT; cdr3_aa: CASSQWDPYTDTQYF
d_call: TRBD2; v_call: TRBV11-2; clone_size: few; cdr3_length: 17; j_call: TRBJ2-3; cdr3_nt: TGTGCCAGCAGCTTAGACTTTGGACTAGGCGCCACAGATACGCAGTATTTT; cdr3_aa: CASSLDFGLGATDTQYF
d_call: TRBD2; v_call: TRBV24-1; clone_size: -; cdr3_length: 15; j_call: TRBJ2-2; cdr3_nt: TGTGCCACCAGTGCGCTAGCGGGAGAGGCCGGGGAGCTGTTTTTT; cdr3_aa: CATSALAGEAGELFF
d_call: -; v_call: TRBV12-3/TRBV12-4; clone_size: few; cdr3_length: 15; j_call: TRBJ2-3; cdr3_nt: TGTGCCAGCAGTTTCACAGGGCTCGGCACAGATACGCAGTATTTT; cdr3_aa: CASSFTGLGTDTQYF
d_call: TRBD2; v_call: TRBV24-1; clone_size: few; cdr3_length: 14; j_call: TRBJ2-5; cdr3_nt: TGTGCCACCAGTGATTCTAGCGGACAAGAGACCCAGTACTTC; cdr3_aa: CATSDSSGQETQYF
d_call: TRBD2; v_call: TRBV4-2; clone_size: once; cdr3_length: 16; j_call: TRBJ2-1; cdr3_nt: TGTGCCAGCAGCGAAGAAGCGGGGGGGCCGGGGGGTGAGCAGTTCTTC; cdr3_aa: CASSEEAGGPGGEQFF
d_call: -; v_call: TRBV12-3/TRBV12-4; clone_size: -; cdr3_length: 13; j_call: TRBJ1-4; cdr3_nt: TGTGCCAGCAGCCCCGGCCCGTGGGAAAAACTGTTTTTT; cdr3_aa: CASSPGPWEKLFF
d_call: -; v_call: TRBV3-1; clone_size: -; cdr3_length: 15; j_call: TRBJ2-7; cdr3_nt: TGTGCCAGCAGCCAAGGAAGGCAGGGTGGCCACGAGCAGTACTTC; cdr3_aa: CASSQGRQGGHEQYF
d_call: -; v_call: TRBV12-3/TRBV12-4; clone_size: -; cdr3_length: 15; j_call: TRBJ1-1; cdr3_nt: TGTGTCAGCAGAGGATTCAAAAGGGGTCCCACTGAAGCTTTCTTT; cdr3_aa: CVSRGFKRGPTEAFF
d_call: TRBD2; v_call: TRBV25-1; clone_size: -; cdr3_length: 15; j_call: TRBJ2-3; cdr3_nt: TGTGCCAGCAGTAGACCTAGCGGGAGACGGGATACGCAGTATTTT; cdr3_aa: CASSRPSGRRDTQYF
d_call: -; v_call: TRBV9; clone_size: -; cdr3_length: 15; j_call: TRBJ1-1; cdr3_nt: TGTGCCAGCAGCCAAACCCCGGCAGCGAACACTGAAGCTTTCTTT; cdr3_aa: CASSQTPAANTEAFF
d_call: TRBD1; v_call: TRBV14; clone_size: -; cdr3_length: 17; j_call: TRBJ2-7; cdr3_nt: TGTGCCAGCAGCCAAAGGGCGGCAGGGACAGGGGGATATCAGCAGTACTTC; cdr3_aa: CASSQRAAGTGGYQQYF
d_call: TRBD1; v_call: TRBV29-1; clone_size: -; cdr3_length: 17; j_call: TRBJ2-3; cdr3_nt: TGCAGCGTTATCGATCGGCAGGGGGTGAGACCCACAGATACGCAGTATTTT; cdr3_aa: CSVIDRQGVRPTDTQYF
d_call: -; v_call: TRBV7-6; clone_size: few; cdr3_length: 13; j_call: TRBJ2-7; cdr3_nt: TGTGCCAGCAGCTCAGACGACGGTTACGAGCAGTACTTC; cdr3_aa: CASSSDDGYEQYF
d_call: TRBD2; v_call: TRBV12-3/TRBV12-4; clone_size: few; cdr3_length: 17; j_call: TRBJ2-3; cdr3_nt: TGTGCCAGCAGCCCTAGCGGGGGCGCAACCGGCGCAGATACGCAGTATTTT; cdr3_aa: CASSPSGGATGADTQYF
d_call: -; v_call: TRBV6-5; clone_size: few; cdr3_length: 18; j_call: TRBJ1-1; cdr3_nt: TGTGCCAGCAGTTACTACCCACCCCAGGGGAGTGGCGACACTGAAGCTTTCTTT; cdr3_aa: CASSYYPPQGSGDTEAFF
d_call: -; v_call: TRBV15; clone_size: once; cdr3_length: 16; j_call: TRBJ2-3; cdr3_nt: TGTGCCACCAGCAGAGATCTCGGACGGCACCAGGTAACGCAGTATTTT; cdr3_aa: CATSRDLGRHQVTQYF
d_call: -; v_call: TRBV7-2; clone_size: few; cdr3_length: 12; j_call: TRBJ1-2; cdr3_nt: TGTGCCAGCAGCTTATTGGGCTATGGCTACACCTTC; cdr3_aa: CASSLLGYGYTF
d_call: TRBD2; v_call: TRBV15; clone_size: -; cdr3_length: 14; j_call: TRBJ2-7; cdr3_nt: TGTGCCACCAGCAGAGACGCGGGAGCAAGAGAGCAGTACTTC; cdr3_aa: CATSRDAGAREQYF
d_call: TRBD2; v_call: TRBV25-1; clone_size: -; cdr3_length: 14; j_call: TRBJ2-1; cdr3_nt: TGTGCCAGCAGCGGGACTAGCGCCTACAATGAGCAGTTCTTC; cdr3_aa: CASSGTSAYNEQFF
d_call: TRBD2; v_call: TRBV5-1; clone_size: many; cdr3_length: 14; j_call: TRBJ2-7; cdr3_nt: TGCGCCAGCAGCTTAACTAGCGGGAGGTACGAGCAGTACTTC; cdr3_aa: CASSLTSGRYEQYF
d_call: -; v_call: TRBV15; clone_size: many; cdr3_length: 15; j_call: TRBJ2-1; cdr3_nt: TGTGCCACCACGGACGAGCAGGGAGGCTACAATGAGCAGTTCTTC; cdr3_aa: CATTDEQGGYNEQFF
d_call: -; v_call: TRBV10-3; clone_size: few; cdr3_length: 13; j_call: TRBJ2-1; cdr3_nt: TGTGCCATCAGTGAGTCTCGGGGGAATGAGCAGTTCTTC; cdr3_aa: CAISESRGNEQFF
d_call: -; v_call: TRBV27; clone_size: -; cdr3_length: 13; j_call: TRBJ1-1; cdr3_nt: TGTGCCAGCAGTTGGGGCGCGGGCACTGAAGCTTTCTTT; cdr3_aa: CASSWGAGTEAFF
d_call: -; v_call: TRBV7-9; clone_size: many; cdr3_length: 14; j_call: TRBJ2-7; cdr3_nt: TGTGCCAGCAGCTTAGTAAATCGTCTCGGCGAGCAGTACTTC; cdr3_aa: CASSLVNRLGEQYF
d_call: -; v_call: TRBV10-3; clone_size: few; cdr3_length: 13; j_call: TRBJ2-5; cdr3_nt: TGTGCCATCGGAGCTAGCAGCTTAGAGACCCAGTACTTC; cdr3_aa: CAIGASSLETQYF
d_call: TRBD2; v_call: TRBV7-2; clone_size: -; cdr3_length: 18; j_call: TRBJ2-3; cdr3_nt: TGTGCCAGCAGCCTAGGGACTAGCGGGAGGTTTAGCACAGATACGCAGTATTTT; cdr3_aa: CASSLGTSGRFSTDTQYF
d_call: TRBD2; v_call: TRBV7-9; clone_size: -; cdr3_length: 16; j_call: TRBJ2-3; cdr3_nt: TGTGCCAGCAGCTCCGGACTAGCGGGGGTCACAGATACGCAGTATTTT; cdr3_aa: CASSSGLAGVTDTQYF
d_call: -; v_call: TRBV7-9; clone_size: -; cdr3_length: 15; j_call: TRBJ2-5; cdr3_nt: TGTGCCAGCAGCCGGTATGAGGGGACCCAAGAGACCCAGTACTTC; cdr3_aa: CASSRYEGTQETQYF
d_call: TRBD1; v_call: TRBV6-4; clone_size: -; cdr3_length: 15; j_call: TRBJ2-5; cdr3_nt: TGTGCCAGCAGTGAAAACAGGGGGCCCGGAGAGACCCAGTACTTC; cdr3_aa: CASSENRGPGETQYF
d_call: -; v_call: TRBV6-2/TRBV6-3; clone_size: few; cdr3_length: 13; j_call: TRBJ2-3; cdr3_nt: TGTGCCAGCAGCCTTGTCAGAGCAGATACGCAGTATTTT; cdr3_aa: CASSLVRADTQYF
d_call: TRBD1; v_call: TRBV29-1; clone_size: -; cdr3_length: 15; j_call: TRBJ1-2; cdr3_nt: TGCAGCGTTGAAGATCTGGGACAGGGGGCTTATGGCTACACCTTC; cdr3_aa: CSVEDLGQGAYGYTF
d_call: -; v_call: TRBV29-1; clone_size: few; cdr3_length: 13; j_call: TRBJ1-1; cdr3_nt: TGCAGCGTTGAGTCCAGTATGAACACTGAAGCTTTCTTT; cdr3_aa: CSVESSMNTEAFF
d_call: -; v_call: TRBV3-1; clone_size: -; cdr3_length: 20; j_call: TRBJ2-2; cdr3_nt: TGTGCCAGCAGCCCGCGCCCCGCAGGGACTTCGATTTCGAACACCGGGGAGCTGTTTTTT; cdr3_aa: CASSPRPAGTSISNTGELFF
d_call: TRBD1; v_call: TRBV20-1; clone_size: -; cdr3_length: 16; j_call: TRBJ2-2; cdr3_nt: TGCAGTGCTCGTCAGAGGGGGCGCTTGAACACCGGGGAGCTGTTTTTT; cdr3_aa: CSARQRGRLNTGELFF
d_call: -; v_call: TRBV11-1; clone_size: many; cdr3_length: 14; j_call: TRBJ2-7; cdr3_nt: TGTGCCAGCAGCCCGCCGGGACAATCCTACGAGCAGTACTTC; cdr3_aa: CASSPPGQSYEQYF
d_call: TRBD1; v_call: TRBV29-1; clone_size: few; cdr3_length: 15; j_call: TRBJ1-3; cdr3_nt: TGCAGCGTCGCGTCGACAGGGGGCTCTGGAAACACCATATATTTT; cdr3_aa: CSVASTGGSGNTIYF